Included here is one TCR beta chain sequence, with context. What it recognizes is unknown. Researchers secured at least one pre-ART and at least two post-ART PBMC samples from each donor. CDR1 is MGHRA, CDR2 YSYEKL, per germline. The CDR3 has 16 residues. V lost 0 bases to trimming and J lost 6 bases; unmatched junction nucleotides: 7. They ran version v3.0 of the immunoSEQ assay at survey level. The method was immunoSEQ multiplex PCR; TCRdb's version includes in-frame clones alone and lacks a portion of them. Among about 22,000 clones listed, around nine tenths were seen once. The entry originates in a study of long-term antiretroviral therapy in people with HIV. General study findings and limits: Post-ART diversity increased but stayed below transplant donor controls. Whichever time point was examined, clones expanded before ART dominated the repertoire.

Sequences were derived from unsorted PBMCs, sampled 0.6 years after starting antiretroviral therapy. The rearrangement links TRBV4-1 to TRBJ2-2; 7 bases align to TRBD2. This receptor was taken from a man in his 60s with HIV. CDR3 sequence reads: CASSQEVGLAAGELFF. In nucleotides, the CDR3 is TGCGCCAGCAGCCAAGAAGTTGGTCTAGCGGCCGGGGAGCTGTTTTTT.